A single sample gave rise to the 10 T cell receptor beta chains below, sequenced in a study of cytomegalovirus exposure and HLA in healthy donors. Here immunoSEQ multiplex PCR was the method, and the copy in TCRdb shows in-frame clones only, minus some. The repertoire holds fewer than 150,000 clones, with roughly 86% as singletons. The sample was PBMCs. The source is a man aged 25 to 45 in good health and CMV-seronegative.

This clone has a single count. The V call is TRBV7-2, the J call TRBJ2-2; 9 bases align to TRBD1. CDR1 is SGHTA and CDR2 is FQGNSA in the germline V gene. The CDR3 is made up of 16 amino acids. V gave up 2 bases and J gave up 6 bases; unmatched junction bases: 7. The CDR3 DNA follows: TGTGCCAGCAGCTTATCGGGGACAGGGAGAGCCGGGGAGCTGTTTTTT. Translating gives CASSLSGTGRAGELFF.

This clone has only one observation. V gene TRBV6-1 combines with J gene TRBJ2-3; 10 positions match TRBD2. V shed 4 bases and J 7 bases; nucleotides not matched to a gene: 14. Per germline, CDR1 MNHNS and CDR2 SASEGT. The CDR3 runs 17 residues. In nucleotides, the CDR3 is TGTGCCAGCAGTGCCTACGTTACACCTAGCGGGAGATATACGCAGTATTTT. Translation gives CASSAYVTPSGRYTQYF.

This clone was counted between two and nine times. The chain employs TRBV21-1 and TRBJ1-2. TRBV21-1 is noted as a pseudogene. This CDR3 spans 15 amino acids. DNA for the CDR3: TGTGCCAGCAGTCCGGGAGGCAGGGTCCGTTATGGCTACACCTTC. Protein sequence: CASSPGGRVRYGYTF.

This CDR3 is CASSPGTGGVNYGYTF. CDR3 sequence (DNA): TGCGCCAGCAGCCCGGGGACAGGGGGAGTCAACTATGGCTACACCTTC. The V call is TRBV5-1, the J call TRBJ1-2; 11 bases are shared with TRBD1. This CDR3 has 16 residues. Trimming took 4 bases from V and 2 from J; bases not matched to a gene: 7. CDR1 SGHRS and CDR2 YFSETQ come from the germline V gene.

This clone was counted once. The chain links TRBV19 to TRBJ2-4, with D possibly TRBD2 on 6 matching bases. CDR1 is LNHDA, CDR2 SQIVND, per germline (reference sequence). The CDR3 is 16 residues long. Trimming left V 6 bases short and J 4 bases short, with 19 bases between. The CDR3 loop reads CASSHRWRERKNIQYF. Here the CDR3 DNA reads TGTGCCAGTAGCCACCGATGGAGGGAGCGGAAAAACATTCAGTACTTC.

V usage is TRBV19 and J usage is TRBJ1-5; perhaps TRBD1 as D (6 bases). Germline CDR1 and CDR2: LNHDA and SQIVND (reference sequence). V shed 5 bases and J shed 3 bases, with 11 bases lying between them. The CDR3 is made up of 14 amino acids. CDR3 bases: TGTGCCAGTAGTGTAGGACAGAACAATCAGCCCCAGCATTTT. Its protein is CASSVGQNNQPQHF.

This clone showed up just once. The chain employs TRBV10-3 and TRBJ2-1; TRBD1 matches at 7 bases. CDR1 is ENHRY, CDR2 SYGVKD, per germline. CDR3 size: 15 residues. V trimming: 2 bases; J trimming: 8 bases; junction bases outside the gene matches: 9. The CDR3 nucleotides read TGTGCCATCAGTGAGATGACAGGGCAGCCCGATGAGCAGTTCTTC. Protein sequence: CAISEMTGQPDEQFF.

The chain joins TRBV2 to TRBJ2-1; 8 nucleotides agree with TRBD1. The junction had 8 bases not matched to a gene; V was cut back by 5 bases and J by 5 bases. The CDR3 totals 15 residues. Germline lookup yields CDR1 SNHLY and CDR2 FYNNEI. The CDR3 nucleotides read TGTGCCAGCAGTCCCCGGGACAGGCCAAACAATGAGCAGTTCTTC. This codes for CASSPRDRPNNEQFF. The full variable domain, rest sourced from reference TRBV2 and TRBJ2-1, is EPEVTQTPSHQVTQMGQEVILRCVPISNHLYFYWYRQILGQKVEFLVSFYNNEISEKSEIFDDQFSVERPDGSNFTLKIRSTKLEDSAMYFCASSPRDRPNNEQFFGPGTRLTVL.

Here the CDR3 reads CASSSSGRQETQYF. CDR3 coding DNA: TGTGCCAGCAGTTCTAGCGGGAGACAAGAGACCCAGTACTTC. This sequence joins TRBV7-2 and TRBJ2-5; 10 nucleotides line up with TRBD2. Per germline, CDR1 SGHTA and CDR2 FQGNSA. The trim removed 6 bases at V and 2 bases at J, leaving 3 bases unmatched. The CDR3 is 14 residues long. Looking up the rest from reference TRBV7-2 and TRBJ2-5 gives the full variable domain: GAGVSQSPSNKVTEKGKDVELRCDPISGHTALYWYRQSLGQGLEFLIYFQGNSAPDKSGLPSDRFSAERTGGSVSTLTIQRTQQEDSAVYLCASSSSGRQETQYFGPGTRLLVL.

This chain uses TRBV6-1 with TRBJ1-4; possible D gene TRBD1, 5 bases. The V gene's germline CDR1 is MNHNS and CDR2 SASEGT. This CDR3 is built from 13 residues. V was cut by 6 bases and J by 2 bases, with 7 bases left in between. The CDR3 nucleotides are TGTGCCAGCAGGACAGCGACTAATGAAAAACTGTTTTTT. Protein sequence: CASRTATNEKLFF.